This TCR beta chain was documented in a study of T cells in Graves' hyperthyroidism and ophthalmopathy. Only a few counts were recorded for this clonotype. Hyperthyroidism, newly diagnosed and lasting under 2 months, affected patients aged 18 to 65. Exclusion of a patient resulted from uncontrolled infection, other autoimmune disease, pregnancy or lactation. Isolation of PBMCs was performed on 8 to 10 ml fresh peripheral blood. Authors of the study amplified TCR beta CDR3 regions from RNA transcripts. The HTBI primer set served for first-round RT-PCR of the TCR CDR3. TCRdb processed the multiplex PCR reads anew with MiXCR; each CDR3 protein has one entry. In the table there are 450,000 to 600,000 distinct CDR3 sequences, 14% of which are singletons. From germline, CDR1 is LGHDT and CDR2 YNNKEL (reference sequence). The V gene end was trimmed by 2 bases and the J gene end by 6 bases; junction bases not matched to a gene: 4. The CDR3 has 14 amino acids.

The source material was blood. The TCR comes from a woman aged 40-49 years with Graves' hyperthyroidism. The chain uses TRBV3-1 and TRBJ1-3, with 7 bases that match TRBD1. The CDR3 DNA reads TGTGCCAGCAGCCAACCGGGACAGAAAAACACCATATATTTT. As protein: CASSQPGQKNTIYF.